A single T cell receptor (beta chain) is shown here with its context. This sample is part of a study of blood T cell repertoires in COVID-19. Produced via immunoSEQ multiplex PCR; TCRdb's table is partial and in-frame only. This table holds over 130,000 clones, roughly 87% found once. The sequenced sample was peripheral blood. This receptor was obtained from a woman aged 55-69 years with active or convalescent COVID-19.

This CDR3 is CASSEAGPRNTQYF. The CDR3 DNA reads TGCGCCAGCAGCGAAGCGGGGCCGAGGAATACGCAGTATTTT. The chain couples TRBV5-1 to TRBJ2-3; 7 bases agree with TRBD2. With V trimmed by 4 bases and J by 7 bases, 9 bases remained unmatched. The CDR3 is made up of 14 amino acids. The germline V gene encodes CDR1 SGHRS and CDR2 YFSETQ. Full variable domain (rest looked up from reference TRBV5-1 and TRBJ2-3): KAGVTQTPRYLIKTRGQQVTLSCSPISGHRSVSWYQQTPGQGLQFLFEYFSETQRNKGNFPGRFSGRQFSNSRSEMNVSTLELGDSALYLCASSEAGPRNTQYFGPGTRLTVL.